The clone carrying this T cell receptor beta chain turned up a few times. The junction differs from germline at one of its ends, possibly a read error. These data belong to a study of Graves' ophthalmopathy and Graves' hyperthyroidism. For repertoire sequencing, the TCR beta CDR3 regions were amplified from RNA transcripts. First-round RT-PCR used HTBI primers; second-round multiplex PCR followed. TCRdb reprocessed the multiplex PCR reads with MiXCR, giving one entry per CDR3 protein. The sample has approximately 640,000 distinct CDR3 sequences, about two fifths seen once. The germline V gene encodes CDR1 ENHRY and CDR2 SYGVKD. There are 18 residues in the CDR3.

The material sequenced was peripheral blood. The chain combines TRBV10-3 with TRBJ2-7, with a possible D match to TRBD2 (6 bases). The source of this sequence is an adult man with Graves' ophthalmopathy. CDR3 nucleotides: TGTGCCAGCAGTTACTCGGAAGACAGCTCCGGGACTGCCTACGAGCAGTACTTC. It specifies CASSYSEDSSGTAYEQYF.